This entry describes one T cell receptor (beta chain). Its matching antigen is unknown. This entry comes from a study of cytomegalovirus exposure and HLA in healthy donors. Study details: Earlier, approximately 180 million T cells were analyzed, and 90 million to 140 million unique TCR beta sequences were found among them.

Overall study results and limits: Generally TCR sequences proved uncommon, though certain public TCRs appeared in numerous donors. CMV serostatus stood as the only immune exposure information on hand. For TCR beta chains, V- and J-gene trimming was later linked to a missense DCLRE1C variant.

13 Jbeta primers and 60 Vbeta primers were used for the PCR. Sequenced by immunoSEQ multiplex PCR; TCRdb stores in-frame clones only, minus some. The sample holds more than 150,000 clones, around 80% seen once. Germline V gives CDR1 SGHRS, CDR2 YFSETQ. With 0 bases clipped from V and 0 bases from J, the junction kept 2 bases outside the gene matches. This CDR3 spans 17 amino acids. The sequence derives from a woman in her thirties or forties in good health and CMV-seropositive. The sequencing input was PBMCs. The chain has TRBV5-1 and TRBJ2-1; TRBD2 agrees at 11 bases. CDR3 DNA: TGCGCCAGCAGCTTGGGACTAGCGGGGTACTCCTACAATGAGCAGTTCTTC. This codes for CASSLGLAGYSYNEQFF.